This T cell receptor (beta chain) emerged from a study of OX40 agonist ivuxolimab in advanced cancers. Whole-study context: Ivuxolimab, which is an agonistic anti-OX40 (CD134) antibody, was administered to the patients. The group had a mean age of around 60 years, ranged from about 20 to 80, and was around 86% male. Of the participants, around 43% had some prior anti-PD-1, anti-PD-L1 or anti-CTLA-4 therapy, which was allowed.

Comment on this clone: What it binds is not known.

Whole-study findings and limits: Mean expanded clone counts were higher in CD8+ than CD4+ T cells.

Germline CDR1 is MDHEN and CDR2 is SYDVKM. The CDR3 has 12 amino acids. Trimming removed 3 bases from V and 6 bases from J, with 5 bases in between. The table came from immunoSEQ multiplex PCR; TCRdb's copy has only in-frame clones and leaves some out. The sample contains tens of thousands of clones, more than 75% of which appear only once. The chain joins TRBV28 to TRBJ2-2; D remains ambiguous. Sequencing used CD4+ or CD8+ T cells sorted from blood, obtained in a trial of the OX40 agonist ivuxolimab. This clonotype was obtained from an adult with an advanced solid tumor such as melanoma, head and neck, liver or kidney cancer. The CDR3 here is CASSFPPGELFF. Written as DNA, the CDR3 is TGTGCCAGCAGTTTCCCCCCCGGGGAGCTGTTTTTT.